Following are 3 T cell receptor beta chains from one sample sequenced in a study of OX40 agonist ivuxolimab in advanced cancers. Method: immunoSEQ multiplex PCR; TCRdb's copy keeps in-frame clones and lacks some. This repertoire shows 53,000 or so clones, approximately 84% found once; its top ten account for less than 15%. Sequencing used CD4+ or CD8+ T cells sorted from blood, obtained in a trial of the OX40 agonist ivuxolimab. The receptors here all came from an adult with an advanced solid tumor such as melanoma, head and neck, liver or kidney cancer.

In this sample, this clone turned up once. The chain couples TRBV29-1 to TRBJ2-3, with 9 positions matching TRBD1. This CDR3 is 15 amino acids long. The V segment lost 1 base and the J segment 6 bases; nucleotides outside the gene matches: 8. Germline V gene sequence: CDR1 SQVTM, CDR2 ANQGSEA. This CDR3 reads CSVEGTRQGGDTQYF. The CDR3 bases are TGCAGCGTTGAAGGGACCCGACAGGGGGGGGATACGCAGTATTTT.

The CDR3 bases are TGTGCCAGCAGCCAGACCGGGACGGACACCGGGGAGCTGTTTTTT. This translates into CASSQTGTDTGELFF. The chain employs TRBV7-2 and TRBJ2-2; tentatively, D is TRBD1 or TRBD2 (5 bases each). Between the trimmed V and J ends, which lost 5 bases and 3 bases, there was a span of 13 bases. This CDR3 comprises 15 residues. Per germline, CDR1 SGHTA and CDR2 FQGNSA.

This clone came up once. V and J are TRBV4-1 and TRBJ1-4; D is undetermined. The CDR3 extends over 13 amino acids. V was shortened by 4 bases and J by 8 bases, with 11 bases between the two germline ends. CDR1 is MGHRA, CDR2 YSYEKL, per germline. CDR3 loop: CASSPRLGEKLFF. The CDR3, as DNA: TGCGCCAGCAGCCCCCGTTTGGGCGAAAAACTGTTTTTT.